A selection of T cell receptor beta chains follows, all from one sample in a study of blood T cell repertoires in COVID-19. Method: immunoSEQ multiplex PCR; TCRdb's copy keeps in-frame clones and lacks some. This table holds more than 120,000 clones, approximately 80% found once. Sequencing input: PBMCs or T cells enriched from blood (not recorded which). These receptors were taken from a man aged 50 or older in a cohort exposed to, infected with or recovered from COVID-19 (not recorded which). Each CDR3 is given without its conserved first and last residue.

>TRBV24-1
ATSDAGVTGELF
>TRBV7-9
ASSLPSSNEQF
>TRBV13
ASLSRYSYEQY
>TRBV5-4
ASSFQAGGQETQY
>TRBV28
ASSGTGGFGYEQY
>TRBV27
ASSLSWRSEAF
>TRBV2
ASSAQGIPSRDTDTQY
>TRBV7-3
ASSPGTIGELF
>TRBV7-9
ASSFLGVNSPLH
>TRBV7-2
ASSSGLAQETQY
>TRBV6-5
ASSYSPAGGDNEQF
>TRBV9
ASSPGTNYGYT
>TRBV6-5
ASSYGGHGGGNEAF
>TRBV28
ASSWGTGTEAF
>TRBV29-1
SVEWTGGEQY
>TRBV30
ASGRQNTEAF
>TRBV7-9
ASSLAVGEGSISEQY
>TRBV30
AWSVRGSGNEQF
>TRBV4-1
ASSQDRVTGYYGYT
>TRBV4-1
ASSLEATGLEGYT
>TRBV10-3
AISEVPGTSEYGEY
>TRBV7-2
ASSYDRYSTEAF
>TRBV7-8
ASSLETGGNSPLH
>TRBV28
ASRPPRGLAGVKSYEQY
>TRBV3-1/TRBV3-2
ASSQEAPPGEAF
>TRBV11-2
ASSSGGIGQETQY
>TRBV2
ASSEGTGVEKLF
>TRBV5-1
ASSDGQTSTDTQY